This T cell receptor (beta chain) came from a study of PD-1 blockade in classical Hodgkin lymphoma. Study context: Patients were treated with nivolumab at 3 mg/kg, and this was given intravenously every 2 weeks.

The germline V gene has CDR1 LNHDA and CDR2 SQIVND (reference sequence). Trimming took off 2 bases at V and 2 bases at J, with 6 bases between the two ends. The CDR3 sequence is 13 residues long. Points on this clone: Other nucleotide sequences in the sample specify the same CDR3.

Every patient had relapsed following autologous stem cell transplantation, and cohorts differed in brentuximab vedotin exposure. Profiling relied on immunoSEQ multiplex PCR, and the TCRdb table lists in-frame clones only, not all of them. This table has roughly 97,000 clones, over 70% appearing once. The J gene is TRBJ1-1, the V gene TRBV19; D is ambiguous. This TCR derives from a human donor with classical Hodgkin lymphoma. This sample comprised peripheral blood mononuclear cells (PBMCs), obtained at baseline. The CDR3 DNA follows: TGTGCCAGTAGTATACTAGGTAACACTGAAGCTTTCTTT. It yields the protein CASSILGNTEAFF.